A single sample gave rise to the 11 T cell receptor beta chains below, sequenced in a study of shared clonotypes between healthy human individuals (TCRdb year 2020). The library was made by the immunoSEQ multiplex PCR assay. TCRdb limited this immuneACCESS table to in-frame rearrangements with V and J called. A share of clones is missing; checked studies link under half to unresolved V genes, and the rest is unexplained. Here the sample has more than 2 million clones; approximately 94% occur a single time. The biggest ten clones account for less than 0.15% of the sample. Sequenced input: naive CD4+ T cells sorted from blood. Reading the label with the study, this specimen's cell subset or site is: CD45RA+ positively selected. All receptors derive from a man between 18 and 35 years old in good health.

The J gene is TRBJ2-7, the V gene TRBV6-1; 12 bases agree with TRBD2. V shed 1 base and J 4 bases; nucleotides not matched to a gene: 2. The CDR3 contains 15 residues. Germline-derived CDR1 and CDR2 are MNHNS and SASEGT. The CDR3, as DNA: TGTGCCAGCAGTGAAGGACTAGCGGGGGTATACGAGCAGTACTTC. Its protein product is CASSEGLAGVYEQYF.

The rearrangement links TRBV2 to TRBJ2-7; maybe TRBD1 (6 bases). The CDR3 consists of 13 residues. Germline V gene sequence: CDR1 SNHLY, CDR2 FYNNEI. V was shortened by 5 bases and J by 7 bases, with 15 bases between the two germline ends. The CDR3 coding sequence is TGTGCCAGCAGTCTGGGGGCGCCTGGGGAGCAGTACTTC. Translation: CASSLGAPGEQYF.

The DNA for the CDR3 is TGCAGTGCTCCCCTTGAGGGTGGCTACACCTTC. Protein product: CSAPLEGGYTF. The chain links TRBV20-1 to TRBJ1-2, with unresolved D. Trimming removed 5 bases at V and 7 bases at J, with 11 bases between. CDR3 size: 11 residues. CDR1 is DFQATT, CDR2 SNEGSKA, per germline (reference sequence).

The chain couples TRBV2 to TRBJ1-2; the match to TRBD1 covers 7 bases. The CDR3 has 14 amino acids. Trimming at V came to 5 bases and at J to 6 bases, leaving 9 bases not matched to a gene. The germline V gene encodes CDR1 SNHLY and CDR2 FYNNEI. The CDR3 DNA reads TGTGCCAGCAGTCCCGAACAGGGGTTTAATGGCTACACCTTC. It encodes CASSPEQGFNGYTF. The variable domain in full, completed from reference TRBV2 and TRBJ1-2, reads EPEVTQTPSHQVTQMGQEVILRCVPISNHLYFYWYRQILGQKVEFLVSFYNNEISEKSEIFDDQFSVERPDGSNFTLKIRSTKLEDSAMYFCASSPEQGFNGYTFGSGTRLTVV.

The rearrangement links TRBV29-1 to TRBJ2-5; 9 nucleotides match TRBD1. The CDR3 has 12 amino acids. Germline V CDR1 and CDR2: SQVTM, ANQGSEA. J gave up 7 bases and V 6 bases, and 6 bases lay outside the gene matches. CDR3 sequence (DNA): TGCAGCGTAGAACAGGGGGCAGGGACCCAGTACTTC. Amino acids: CSVEQGAGTQYF.

V usage is TRBV7-2 and J usage is TRBJ2-7, with 14 nucleotides matching TRBD2. CDR3 size: 14 residues. Germline V CDR1 and CDR2: SGHTA, FQGNSA. V lost 1 base to trimming and J lost 11 bases; unmatched junction nucleotides: 4. This CDR3 is CASSLGLAGGQEYF. The CDR3 DNA sequence: TGTGCCAGCAGCTTAGGACTAGCGGGGGGGCAAGAGTACTTC.

The rearrangement joins TRBV19 to TRBJ1-5; 8 nucleotides align to TRBD1. Looked up from germline, CDR1 is LNHDA and CDR2 is SQIVND (reference sequence). V lost 6 bases and J lost 0; bases outside the gene matches: 7. The CDR3 contains 16 residues. This chain's CDR3 is CASRTGVANSNQPQHF. The CDR3 region has the DNA TGTGCCAGTAGGACAGGGGTGGCGAATAGCAATCAGCCCCAGCATTTT.

V usage is TRBV19 and J usage is TRBJ1-1, with no clear D. Germline V CDR1 and CDR2: LNHDA, SQIVND (reference sequence). V lost 3 bases and J 3 bases, leaving 8 bases between the germline ends. The CDR3 sequence is 13 residues long. In DNA, the CDR3 is TGTGCCAGTAGTATTCGGGAGGACACTGAAGCTTTCTTT. This sequence encodes CASSIREDTEAFF.

As DNA, the CDR3 is TGCGCCAGCAGCTTGGTTATGGGACAGGGGGCCTCTGAAGCTTTCTTT. This encodes CASSLVMGQGASEAFF. The chain is built from TRBV5-1 and TRBJ1-1; the match to TRBD1 covers 12 bases. The CDR3 totals 16 residues. From germline, CDR1 is SGHRS and CDR2 YFSETQ. The trim removed 0 bases at V and 6 bases at J, leaving 6 bases unmatched.

This chain connects TRBV6-5 to TRBJ2-7, with 8 nucleotides matching TRBD1. The CDR3 contains 14 residues. V lost 1 base to trimming and J lost 3 bases; unmatched junction nucleotides: 2. Germline loops: CDR1 MNHEY, CDR2 SVGAGI. The CDR3 spells CASSYLGQVYEQYF. In DNA form, the CDR3 reads TGTGCCAGCAGTTACTTGGGACAGGTCTACGAGCAGTACTTC.

The chain links TRBV9 to TRBJ2-1; a possible D gene is TRBD1 (6 bases). Germline V gene data show CDR1 as SGDLS and CDR2 as YYNGEE. V lost 3 bases to trimming and J lost 10 bases, with 14 bases between them. This CDR3 is built from 13 residues. The CDR3 here is CASSEDRLGEQFF. The CDR3, as DNA: TGTGCCAGCAGCGAGGACAGACTGGGCGAGCAGTTCTTC. Looking up the rest from reference TRBV9 and TRBJ2-1 gives the full variable domain: DSGVTQTPKHLITATGQRVTLRCSPRSGDLSVYWYQQSLDQGLQFLIQYYNGEERAKGNILERFSAQQFPDLHSELNLSSLELGDSALYFCASSEDRLGEQFFGPGTRLTVL.